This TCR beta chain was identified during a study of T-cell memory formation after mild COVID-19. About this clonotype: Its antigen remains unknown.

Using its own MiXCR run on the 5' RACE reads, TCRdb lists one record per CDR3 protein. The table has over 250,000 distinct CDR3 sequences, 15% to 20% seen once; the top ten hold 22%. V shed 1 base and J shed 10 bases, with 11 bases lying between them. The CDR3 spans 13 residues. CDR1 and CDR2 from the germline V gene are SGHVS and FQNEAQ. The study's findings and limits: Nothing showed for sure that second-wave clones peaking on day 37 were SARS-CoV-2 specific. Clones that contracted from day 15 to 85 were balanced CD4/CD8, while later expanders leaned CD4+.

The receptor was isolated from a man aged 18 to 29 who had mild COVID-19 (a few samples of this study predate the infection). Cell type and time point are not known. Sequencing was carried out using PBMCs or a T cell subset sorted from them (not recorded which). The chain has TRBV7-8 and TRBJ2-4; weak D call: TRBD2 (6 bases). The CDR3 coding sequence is TGTGCCAGCAGCTTAGGTAACGGGGGAATTCAGTACTTC. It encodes CASSLGNGGIQYF.